This TCR beta chain appears in the sequencing data of a study of blood T cell repertoires in COVID-19. Generated by immunoSEQ multiplex PCR, the TCRdb table keeps only in-frame clones and is missing some. The top ten hold roughly 11% of the sample, which has about 130,000 clones, around four fifths seen once. Germline assignment: CDR1 SGHNT and CDR2 YYREEE (reference sequence). The CDR3 is 15 amino acids. Trimming shortened V by 2 bases and J by 0 bases, and 9 bases separated the two germline ends. This TCR was sampled from a man between 60 and 75 years old who had recovered from COVID-19. V gene TRBV5-4 combines with J gene TRBJ2-1; D might be TRBD1 (6 bases). The sequenced material came from peripheral blood. CDR3 residues: CASSFDRSSYNEQFF. CDR3 coding DNA: TGTGCCAGCAGCTTCGACAGGTCCTCCTACAATGAGCAGTTCTTC.